This TCR beta chain was found in a study of blood T cell repertoires in COVID-19. The CDR3 extends over 15 amino acids. Authors' data handling: Estimation of nucleated cell counts was performed using reference gene primer amplification. Clones were sequenced by immunoSEQ multiplex PCR, and TCRdb holds only the in-frame ones, with some missing. V, J and clone size derive from that table, while D and trimming were established from the DNA sequence. The sample contains about 330,000 clones, about 86% of which appear only once. This clone was observed once. V gene TRBV21-1 combines with J gene TRBJ1-2. TRBV21-1 is designated a pseudogene. This TCR was sampled from a woman in her forties or fifties with acute or convalescent COVID-19. The sample consisted of peripheral blood. The CDR3 coding sequence is TGTGCCAGCAGCAAAGGGAGAAGTAAGTGGGATGGCTACACCTTC. Its protein is CASSKGRSKWDGYTF.